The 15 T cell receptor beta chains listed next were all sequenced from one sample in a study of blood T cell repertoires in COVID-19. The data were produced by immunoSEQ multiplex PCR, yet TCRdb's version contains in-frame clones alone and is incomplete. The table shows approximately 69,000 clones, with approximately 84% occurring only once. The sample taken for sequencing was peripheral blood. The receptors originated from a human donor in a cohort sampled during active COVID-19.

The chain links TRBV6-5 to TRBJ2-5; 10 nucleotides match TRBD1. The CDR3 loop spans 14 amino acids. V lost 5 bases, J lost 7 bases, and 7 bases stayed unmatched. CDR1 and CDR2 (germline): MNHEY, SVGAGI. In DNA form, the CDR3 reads TGTGCCAGCAGTAAAACAGACAGGGGGCTGACCCAGTACTTC. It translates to CASSKTDRGLTQYF.

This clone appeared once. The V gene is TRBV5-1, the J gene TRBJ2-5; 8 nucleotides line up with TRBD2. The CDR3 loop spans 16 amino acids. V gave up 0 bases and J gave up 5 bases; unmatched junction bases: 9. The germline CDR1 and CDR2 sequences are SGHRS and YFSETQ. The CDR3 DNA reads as TGCGCCAGCAGCTTGGCCGGCGGGGGGCCGTCGGAGACCCAGTACTTC. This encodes CASSLAGGGPSETQYF. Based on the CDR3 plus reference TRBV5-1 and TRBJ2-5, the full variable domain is KAGVTQTPRYLIKTRGQQVTLSCSPISGHRSVSWYQQTPGQGLQFLFEYFSETQRNKGNFPGRFSGRQFSNSRSEMNVSTLELGDSALYLCASSLAGGGPSETQYFGPGTRLLVL.

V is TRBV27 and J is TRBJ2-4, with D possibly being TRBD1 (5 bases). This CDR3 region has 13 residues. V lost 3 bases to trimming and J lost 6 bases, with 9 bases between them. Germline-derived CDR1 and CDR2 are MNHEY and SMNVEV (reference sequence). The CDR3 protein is CASSFDSLNIQYF. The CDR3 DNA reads TGTGCCAGCAGTTTTGACAGTTTAAACATTCAGTACTTC.

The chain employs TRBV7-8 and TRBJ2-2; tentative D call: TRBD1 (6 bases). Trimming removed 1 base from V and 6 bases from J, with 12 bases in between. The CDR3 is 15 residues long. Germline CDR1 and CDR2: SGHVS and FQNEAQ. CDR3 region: CASSLGRTDSGELFF. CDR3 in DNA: TGTGCCAGCAGCTTAGGCAGGACAGATTCCGGGGAGCTGTTTTTT.

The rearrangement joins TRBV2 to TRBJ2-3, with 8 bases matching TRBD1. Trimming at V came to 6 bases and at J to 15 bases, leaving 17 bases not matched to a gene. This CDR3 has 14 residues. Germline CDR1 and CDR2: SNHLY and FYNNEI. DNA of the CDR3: TGTGCCAGCAGGTACAACGACAGGGGAAATTTTCGATATTTT. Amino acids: CASRYNDRGNFRYF.

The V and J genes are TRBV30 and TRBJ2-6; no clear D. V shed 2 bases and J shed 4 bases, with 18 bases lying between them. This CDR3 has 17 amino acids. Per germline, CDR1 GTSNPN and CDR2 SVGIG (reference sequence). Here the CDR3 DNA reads TGTGCCTGGAGTCTTCTCCCAGGATTCTCGGGGGCCAACGTCCTGACTTTC. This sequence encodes CAWSLLPGFSGANVLTF.

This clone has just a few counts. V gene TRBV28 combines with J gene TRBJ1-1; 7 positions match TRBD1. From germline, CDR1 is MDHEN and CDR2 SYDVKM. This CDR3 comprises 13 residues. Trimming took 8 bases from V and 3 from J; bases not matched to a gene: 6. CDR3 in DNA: TGTGCCAGCGGGGGGACAGCGTACACTGAAGCTTTCTTT. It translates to CASGGTAYTEAFF. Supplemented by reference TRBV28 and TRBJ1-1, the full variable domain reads DVKVTQSSRYLVKRTGEKVFLECVQDMDHENMFWYRQDPGLGLRLIYFSYDVKMKEKGDIPEGYSVSREKKERFSLILESASTNQTSMYLCASGGTAYTEAFFGQGTRLTVV.

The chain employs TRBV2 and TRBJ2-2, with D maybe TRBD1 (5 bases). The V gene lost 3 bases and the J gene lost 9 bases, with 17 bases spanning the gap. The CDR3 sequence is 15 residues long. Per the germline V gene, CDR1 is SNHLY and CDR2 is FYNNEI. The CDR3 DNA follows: TGTGCCAGCAGTGATTGGGATTCGACAGTTCGGGAGCTGTTTTTT. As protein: CASSDWDSTVRELFF.

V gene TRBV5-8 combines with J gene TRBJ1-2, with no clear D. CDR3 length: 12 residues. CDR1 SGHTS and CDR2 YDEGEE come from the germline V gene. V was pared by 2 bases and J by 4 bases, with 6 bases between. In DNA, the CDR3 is TGTGCCAGCAGCTTTACCAGCTATGGCTACACCTTC. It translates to CASSFTSYGYTF.

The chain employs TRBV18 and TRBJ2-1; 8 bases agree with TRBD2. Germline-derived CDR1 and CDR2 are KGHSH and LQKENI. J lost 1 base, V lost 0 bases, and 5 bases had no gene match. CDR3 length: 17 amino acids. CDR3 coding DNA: TGTGCCAGCTCACCACCCGGTCTAGCGGGTTCCTACAATGAGCAGTTCTTC. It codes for CASSPPGLAGSYNEQFF. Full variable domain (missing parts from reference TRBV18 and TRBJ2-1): NAGVMQNPRHLVRRRGQEARLRCSPMKGHSHVYWYRQLPEEGLKFMVYLQKENIIDESGMPKERFSAEFPKEGPSILRIQQVVRGDSAAYFCASSPPGLAGSYNEQFFGPGTRLTVL.

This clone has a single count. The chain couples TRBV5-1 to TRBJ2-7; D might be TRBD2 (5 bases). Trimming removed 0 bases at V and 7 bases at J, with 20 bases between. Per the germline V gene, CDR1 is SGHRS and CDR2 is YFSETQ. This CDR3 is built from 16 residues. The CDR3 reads CASSLDLALSTGEQYF. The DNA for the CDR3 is TGCGCCAGCAGCTTGGATCTCGCGCTTTCTACGGGGGAGCAGTACTTC.

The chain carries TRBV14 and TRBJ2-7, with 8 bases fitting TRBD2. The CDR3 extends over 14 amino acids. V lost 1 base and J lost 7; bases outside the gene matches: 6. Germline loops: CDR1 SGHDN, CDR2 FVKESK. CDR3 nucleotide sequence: TGTGCCAGCAGCCAAGCCGGGGGGGCCTTTGAGCAGTACTTC. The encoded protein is CASSQAGGAFEQYF.

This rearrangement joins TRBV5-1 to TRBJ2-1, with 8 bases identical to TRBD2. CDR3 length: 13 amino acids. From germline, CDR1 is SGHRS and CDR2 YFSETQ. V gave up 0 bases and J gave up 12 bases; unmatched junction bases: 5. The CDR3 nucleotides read TGCGCCAGCAGCTTGGCCGGGGGGGCACGGCAGTTCTTC. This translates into CASSLAGGARQFF.

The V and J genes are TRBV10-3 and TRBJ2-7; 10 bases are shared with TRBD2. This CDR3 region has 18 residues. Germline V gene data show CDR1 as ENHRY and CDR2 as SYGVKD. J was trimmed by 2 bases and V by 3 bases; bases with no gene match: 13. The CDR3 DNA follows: TGTGCCATCAGTGACCGAGGGGTTTCTAGCGGGGGTACCTACGAGCAGTACTTC. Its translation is CAISDRGVSSGGTYEQYF.

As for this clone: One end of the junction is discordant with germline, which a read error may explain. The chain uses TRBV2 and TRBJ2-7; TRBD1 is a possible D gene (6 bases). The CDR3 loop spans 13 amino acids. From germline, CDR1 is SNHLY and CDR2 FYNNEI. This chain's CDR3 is CARSGGGSYEQYF. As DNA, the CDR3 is TGTGCCCGCAGTGGGGGCGGATCCTACGAGCAGTACTTC.